This T cell receptor beta chain emerged from a study of blood T cell repertoires in COVID-19. The CDR3 runs to 17 residues. After removal of 2 bases from V and 5 bases from J, the junction contained 9 bases not matched to a gene. Germline values: CDR1 SGHRS, CDR2 YFSETQ. Produced via immunoSEQ multiplex PCR; TCRdb's table is partial and in-frame only. This sample has 250,000 to 350,000 clones, with around 89% found just once. The material sequenced was PBMCs or T cells enriched from blood (not recorded which). The TCR was taken from a woman younger than 35 with acute COVID-19. This chain connects TRBV5-1 to TRBJ2-2, with 10 bases lining up with TRBD1. In DNA form, the CDR3 reads TGCGCCAGCAGCTTCTTAAAGGGACAGGGGAGAACCGGGGAGCTGTTTTTT. Translating it yields CASSFLKGQGRTGELFF.